The following is a TCR beta chain sequence with its context. This entry is derived from a study of blood T cell repertoires in COVID-19. Across the whole study: COVID-19 samples from acute and convalescent phases originated in the United States, Italy and Spain. The analysed material was cDNA or gDNA that came from T cells, B-cell-depleted T cells, or PBMCs.

Seattle-derived patients entered the study during active infection and were followed longitudinally. In the study's own analysis: Estimation of nucleated cell counts was performed using reference gene primer amplification. Sequenced by immunoSEQ multiplex PCR; TCRdb stores in-frame clones only, minus some. D and trimming were read from the DNA, whereas the V and J calls and clone size are those reported in that table. The repertoire holds tens of thousands of clones, with approximately 84% as singletons. This CDR3 spans 16 amino acids. Germline CDR1 is MNHNY and CDR2 is SVGAGI (reference sequence). Trimming cost V 4 bases and J 0 bases; bases outside gene matches: 5.

The chain is built from TRBV6-6 and TRBJ1-2, with 10 nucleotides matching TRBD1. This receptor was identified in a man in his sixties or seventies with COVID-19, enrolled during active disease. Sequenced: peripheral blood. This chain's CDR3 is CASSWQGQGPNYGYTF. The CDR3 nucleotides read TGTGCCAGCAGTTGGCAGGGACAGGGGCCTAACTATGGCTACACCTTC.